Listed below are T cell receptor beta chains from one sample, sequenced in a study of cytomegalovirus exposure and HLA in healthy donors. TCRdb's copy holds only in-frame clones and misses some; the assay was immunoSEQ multiplex PCR. The sample has roughly 150,000 clones; over 60% are singletons. Sequencing was done on a sample of PBMCs. All receptors come from a male donor in good health and CMV-seronegative. The CDR3 runs from the conserved cysteine through the conserved F or W. Fields, in order: CDR3 DNA, CDR3 protein, D gene, J gene, V gene, clone size. The D gene is left open where the match is weak. Clone size is stated in some rows and not others, as once, few, many or a class when expanded.

CDR3 DNA: TGTGCCAGCTCCAAAACAGGGCTCTCTGAAGCTTTCTTT
CDR3 protein: CASSKTGLSEAFF
D gene: .
J gene: TRBJ1-1
V gene: TRBV18
clone size: .

CDR3 DNA: TGTGCCAGCAGCCCCCCCCTAGCGGGAGGGCCCGAGGCAGATACGCAGTATTTT
CDR3 protein: CASSPPLAGGPEADTQYF
D gene: TRBD2
J gene: TRBJ2-3
V gene: TRBV9
clone size: .

CDR3 DNA: TGTTCCAGCAGCTTAGGAGGGTCCTCCTACGAGCAGTACTTC
CDR3 protein: CSSSLGGSSYEQYF
D gene: .
J gene: TRBJ2-7
V gene: TRBV7-9
clone size: .

CDR3 DNA: TGCGCCAGCAGCCAAGGGACACCTAATTCACCCCTCCACTTT
CDR3 protein: CASSQGTPNSPLHF
D gene: .
J gene: TRBJ1-6
V gene: TRBV5-1
clone size: .

CDR3 DNA: TGTGCCAGCAGGTTACAACAGGGGGCGCGAGGCTACACCTTC
CDR3 protein: CASRLQQGARGYTF
D gene: TRBD1
J gene: TRBJ1-2
V gene: TRBV2
clone size: few

CDR3 DNA: TGTGCCAGCAGTTTATCCTCGAGCTCCTACAATGAGCAGTTCTTC
CDR3 protein: CASSLSSSSYNEQFF
D gene: .
J gene: TRBJ2-1
V gene: TRBV27
clone size: few

CDR3 DNA: TGTGCCACCAGCGCCCGGACATTAAGCAATCAGCCCCAGCATTTT
CDR3 protein: CATSARTLSNQPQHF
D gene: .
J gene: TRBJ1-5
V gene: TRBV15
clone size: .

CDR3 DNA: TGTGCCAGCAGCCTTCGACTAGCGAGCCATGAGCAGTTCTTC
CDR3 protein: CASSLRLASHEQFF
D gene: TRBD2
J gene: TRBJ2-1
V gene: TRBV7-2
clone size: .

CDR3 DNA: TGTGCCAGCTCACCCGGACCAGGCGGGAATCAGCCCCAGCATTTT
CDR3 protein: CASSPGPGGNQPQHF
D gene: .
J gene: TRBJ1-5
V gene: TRBV18
clone size: .

CDR3 DNA: TGTGCCAGCAGCTTGCCGGGACAGCCTTCCTACGAGCAGTACTTC
CDR3 protein: CASSLPGQPSYEQYF
D gene: TRBD1
J gene: TRBJ2-7
V gene: TRBV11-3
clone size: few

CDR3 DNA: TGTGCCTCCGAAACTAGCGCTCAAGAGACCCAGTACTTC
CDR3 protein: CASETSAQETQYF
D gene: TRBD2
J gene: TRBJ2-5
V gene: TRBV30
clone size: .

CDR3 DNA: TGTGCCACCAGCAGAACACGACAGGGGGCTACTGAAGCTTTCTTT
CDR3 protein: CATSRTRQGATEAFF
D gene: TRBD1
J gene: TRBJ1-1
V gene: TRBV15
clone size: .

CDR3 DNA: TGTGCCAGTAGTATAGGAGCGGGAGGCTCCTACGAGCAGTACTTC
CDR3 protein: CASSIGAGGSYEQYF
D gene: TRBD2
J gene: TRBJ2-7
V gene: TRBV19
clone size: .

CDR3 DNA: TGTGCCAGCAGCGTAGATCCAGGGGGTACCCTACTACCCTTCTCTAACTATGGCTACACCTTC
CDR3 protein: CASSVDPGGTLLPFSNYGYTF
D gene: TRBD1
J gene: TRBJ1-2
V gene: TRBV9
clone size: few

CDR3 DNA: TGTGCCAGCAGCTCAGGACTAGCGTCTAGCACAGATACGCAGTATTTT
CDR3 protein: CASSSGLASSTDTQYF
D gene: TRBD2
J gene: TRBJ2-3
V gene: TRBV7-9
clone size: .

CDR3 DNA: TGTGCCAGCAGCTTGGGAGGGAACTATGGCTACACCTTC
CDR3 protein: CASSLGGNYGYTF
D gene: .
J gene: TRBJ1-2
V gene: TRBV5-6
clone size: .

CDR3 DNA: TGTGCCAGCAGCTTAGGCCCGACAGGGGGCATGAACACTGAAGCTTTCTTT
CDR3 protein: CASSLGPTGGMNTEAFF
D gene: TRBD1
J gene: TRBJ1-1
V gene: TRBV7-6
clone size: .

CDR3 DNA: TGTGCCAGCAGTGACGACGCGGGGGGGCCCACAGATACGCAGTATTTT
CDR3 protein: CASSDDAGGPTDTQYF
D gene: TRBD2
J gene: TRBJ2-3
V gene: TRBV6-4
clone size: .

CDR3 DNA: TGCGCCAGCAGCCAAGATTCAGTGGGACAGCAAACCTACGAGCAGTACTTC
CDR3 protein: CASSQDSVGQQTYEQYF
D gene: TRBD1
J gene: TRBJ2-7
V gene: TRBV4-3
clone size: once

CDR3 DNA: TGTGCCTGGCAGTGGCAGGGAGGCGAAAAACTGTTTTTT
CDR3 protein: CAWQWQGGEKLFF
D gene: .
J gene: TRBJ1-4
V gene: TRBV30
clone size: .

CDR3 DNA: TGTGCCAGCACCAACGCCGGGACAGGCCAGCCCCAGCATTTT
CDR3 protein: CASTNAGTGQPQHF
D gene: TRBD1
J gene: TRBJ1-5
V gene: TRBV6-6
clone size: .

CDR3 DNA: TGCGCCAGCAGCCGGACAGATACCTACAAGCAGTACTTC
CDR3 protein: CASSRTDTYKQYF
D gene: .
J gene: TRBJ2-7
V gene: TRBV5-1
clone size: .

CDR3 DNA: TGTGCCAGTAGTAGGGGGACAGATTCCTACGAGCAGTACTTC
CDR3 protein: CASSRGTDSYEQYF
D gene: TRBD1
J gene: TRBJ2-7
V gene: TRBV19
clone size: .

CDR3 DNA: TGTGCCAGCAGCTTGGCCGGTCCAAAGCGAAATACGCAGTATTTT
CDR3 protein: CASSLAGPKRNTQYF
D gene: .
J gene: TRBJ2-3
V gene: TRBV5-4
clone size: few

CDR3 DNA: TGTGCCAGCAGTTGGGACTCTTACACCGGGGAGCTGTTTTTT
CDR3 protein: CASSWDSYTGELFF
D gene: .
J gene: TRBJ2-2
V gene: TRBV6-5
clone size: .

CDR3 DNA: TGTGCCAGCAGCCCGACCCGGGACAGGGTCCACAATGAGCAGTTCTTC
CDR3 protein: CASSPTRDRVHNEQFF
D gene: TRBD1
J gene: TRBJ2-1
V gene: TRBV7-2
clone size: .

CDR3 DNA: TGTGCCAGCAGTATGGGAACAGGGGTTGGTACTGAAGCTTTCTTT
CDR3 protein: CASSMGTGVGTEAFF
D gene: TRBD1
J gene: TRBJ1-1
V gene: TRBV27
clone size: .

CDR3 DNA: TGTGCCAGCAGTGGCCGGGGGGCGGCGACCGGGGAGCTGTTTTTT
CDR3 protein: CASSGRGAATGELFF
D gene: .
J gene: TRBJ2-2
V gene: TRBV6-1
clone size: .

CDR3 DNA: TGTGCCAGCAGTGACAGGGGCTTTGGCTATGGCTACACCTTC
CDR3 protein: CASSDRGFGYGYTF
D gene: .
J gene: TRBJ1-2
V gene: TRBV2
clone size: .

CDR3 DNA: TGTGCCAGCGAGGCGGGGGGCACAGATACGCAGTATTTT
CDR3 protein: CASEAGGTDTQYF
D gene: TRBD2
J gene: TRBJ2-3
V gene: TRBV6-1
clone size: .

CDR3 DNA: TGCAGCGTTTCGAGGGCCCGGGAGACCCAGTACTTC
CDR3 protein: CSVSRARETQYF
D gene: .
J gene: TRBJ2-5
V gene: TRBV29-1
clone size: .

CDR3 DNA: TGTGCCAGCAGTAGTCAGGGGGCCGGTACCTACGAGCAGTACTTC
CDR3 protein: CASSSQGAGTYEQYF
D gene: TRBD1
J gene: TRBJ2-7
V gene: TRBV6-5
clone size: .

CDR3 DNA: TGTGCCAGCAGTCCAACGGACAGGGGCGCGGGGCAGCCCCAGCATTTT
CDR3 protein: CASSPTDRGAGQPQHF
D gene: TRBD1
J gene: TRBJ1-5
V gene: TRBV27
clone size: .

CDR3 DNA: TGTGCCTCCCAGGGGGTATCGGGTGAAAAACTGTTTTTT
CDR3 protein: CASQGVSGEKLFF
D gene: TRBD1
J gene: TRBJ1-4
V gene: TRBV10-3
clone size: .

CDR3 DNA: TGTGCCACCAGCAGGTCGGGACAGTCCTACGAGCAGTACTTC
CDR3 protein: CATSRSGQSYEQYF
D gene: TRBD1
J gene: TRBJ2-7
V gene: TRBV15
clone size: .

CDR3 DNA: TGTGCCACCAGCAGGGGGGGGCTCCGTGCCTACGAGCAGTACTTC
CDR3 protein: CATSRGGLRAYEQYF
D gene: .
J gene: TRBJ2-7
V gene: TRBV15
clone size: once

CDR3 DNA: TGTGCCAGCTCACCGACAGGCTTGGACGAGCAGTACTTC
CDR3 protein: CASSPTGLDEQYF
D gene: .
J gene: TRBJ2-7
V gene: TRBV18
clone size: .

CDR3 DNA: TGTGCCAGCAGCTCCCTGGGTGGGAGGGGAACCTACAATGAGCAGTTCTTC
CDR3 protein: CASSSLGGRGTYNEQFF
D gene: TRBD2
J gene: TRBJ2-1
V gene: TRBV5-4
clone size: .

CDR3 DNA: TGTGCCATCAGTGGGGGGGAGGAGACCCAGTACTTC
CDR3 protein: CAISGGEETQYF
D gene: .
J gene: TRBJ2-5
V gene: TRBV10-3
clone size: .

CDR3 DNA: TGTGCCAGCAGTGATTCCGGGACAGGGGGTGGAGAGACCCAGTACTTC
CDR3 protein: CASSDSGTGGGETQYF
D gene: TRBD1
J gene: TRBJ2-5
V gene: TRBV6-4
clone size: .

CDR3 DNA: TGTGCCAGCAGCAAGCGGACGGAGTCTGAAGCTTTCTTT
CDR3 protein: CASSKRTESEAFF
D gene: .
J gene: TRBJ1-1
V gene: TRBV7-2
clone size: few

CDR3 DNA: TGTGCCAGCTCATCAGGGGCAGATACGCAGTATTTT
CDR3 protein: CASSSGADTQYF
D gene: .
J gene: TRBJ2-3
V gene: TRBV18
clone size: few

CDR3 DNA: TGTGCCAGCAGCCCTGGACTAGCGGGACTTTCCTACAATGAGCAGTTCTTC
CDR3 protein: CASSPGLAGLSYNEQFF
D gene: TRBD2
J gene: TRBJ2-1
V gene: TRBV5-5
clone size: .

CDR3 DNA: TGTGCCAGCAACCCACTAGGTTTCTACGAGCAGTACTTC
CDR3 protein: CASNPLGFYEQYF
D gene: .
J gene: TRBJ2-7
V gene: TRBV7-9
clone size: .

CDR3 DNA: TGCGCCAGCAGCCTTGGGACAGGCGCCCCAGGGGTCACTGAAGCTTTCTTT
CDR3 protein: CASSLGTGAPGVTEAFF
D gene: TRBD1
J gene: TRBJ1-1
V gene: TRBV4-3
clone size: .

CDR3 DNA: TGTGCCAGCAGCCCAACAGGTCCCTACGAGCAGTACTTC
CDR3 protein: CASSPTGPYEQYF
D gene: .
J gene: TRBJ2-7
V gene: TRBV27
clone size: .

CDR3 DNA: TGTGCCAGCAGCTTTGGTTCAGTCGGGACAGCCGAAAACATTCAGTACTTC
CDR3 protein: CASSFGSVGTAENIQYF
D gene: TRBD1
J gene: TRBJ2-4
V gene: TRBV11-2
clone size: .

CDR3 DNA: TGTGCCAGCAGTGGCCGACAGGGGACTGTGAACACCGGGGAGCTGTTTTTT
CDR3 protein: CASSGRQGTVNTGELFF
D gene: TRBD1
J gene: TRBJ2-2
V gene: TRBV6-4
clone size: .

CDR3 DNA: TGTGCCAGCAGCTTTGAGGGAGGTAGCGGCAATGAGCAGTTCTTC
CDR3 protein: CASSFEGGSGNEQFF
D gene: .
J gene: TRBJ2-1
V gene: TRBV7-6
clone size: few

CDR3 DNA: TGTGCCACCAGCAGAGATATAGGGACATCCGACGAGCAGTACTTC
CDR3 protein: CATSRDIGTSDEQYF
D gene: .
J gene: TRBJ2-7
V gene: TRBV15
clone size: few

CDR3 DNA: TGTGCCAGCAGTGTGGACAGGGGAGGAAATCAGCCCCAGCATTTT
CDR3 protein: CASSVDRGGNQPQHF
D gene: TRBD1
J gene: TRBJ1-5
V gene: TRBV27
clone size: .

CDR3 DNA: TGTGCCAGTACACTTCGCGGGGGGGCCTACGAGCAGTACTTC
CDR3 protein: CASTLRGGAYEQYF
D gene: TRBD2
J gene: TRBJ2-7
V gene: TRBV7-2
clone size: .

CDR3 DNA: TGTTCCAGCAGCTTTACTGGGGGTGGGGACAGGGCCTCCTACGAGCAGTACTTC
CDR3 protein: CSSSFTGGGDRASYEQYF
D gene: TRBD1
J gene: TRBJ2-7
V gene: TRBV7-9
clone size: .

CDR3 DNA: TGTGCCAGCAGTGAAATCGGACAGGGTAATTCACCCCTCCACTTT
CDR3 protein: CASSEIGQGNSPLHF
D gene: TRBD1
J gene: TRBJ1-6
V gene: TRBV6-1
clone size: .

CDR3 DNA: TGCGCCAGCACCCCTGCAGGAGGCTACACAGATACGCAGTATTTT
CDR3 protein: CASTPAGGYTDTQYF
D gene: .
J gene: TRBJ2-3
V gene: TRBV4-1
clone size: .